These 18 T cell receptor beta chains were all obtained from the same sample, sequenced in a study of blood T cells in healthy people across ages (dated by TCRdb to 2015 to 2017). Libraries came from 5' RACE. Sequencing instrument: Illumina HiSeq 2500. A second PCR of about 7 to 12 cycles was run with a J-beta primer mix and a sample-barcoded 5' primer. TCRdb reprocessed the public reads (quality trimming at Q25 with fastp, clone calling with MiXCR) and kept in-frame beta chains. Each CDR3 protein gets just one entry, which takes the most common genes and DNA from the rows behind it. In this sample the table shows 700,000 to 1,000,000 distinct CDR3 sequences, around 42% of which occur a single time. The ten largest make up roughly 19% of the sample. The sample was blood. These TCRs come from a man between 60 and 70 years old in good health.

The chain has TRBV28 and TRBJ2-3; D not certain. The length of the CDR3 is 14 residues. Germline V lookup: CDR1 MDHEN, CDR2 SYDVKM. Trimming took 5 bases from V and 7 from J, leaving 16 bases between them. The CDR3 region has the DNA TGTGCCAGCAGTGTATCCCAAAACTGGAATACGCAGTATTTT. Its translation: CASSVSQNWNTQYF.

This clonotype was seen a few times. V gene TRBV3-1 combines with J gene TRBJ2-1; D is undetermined. Per germline, CDR1 LGHDT and CDR2 YNNKEL (reference sequence). V lost 7 bases, J lost 6 bases, and 13 bases lay in between. CDR3 length equals 13 residues. The CDR3: CASTPRTVNEQFF. The CDR3 bases are TGTGCCAGCACCCCCAGGACGGTCAATGAGCAGTTCTTC.

This clonotype was recorded at least ten times. The chain couples TRBV29-1 to TRBJ2-7; TRBD2 is a possible D gene (6 bases). Germline CDR1 and CDR2: SQVTM and ANQGSEA. Trimming cost V 1 base and J 5 bases, with 27 bases left between them. This CDR3 is 18 amino acids long. CDR3 region: CSVEAPLSTDMRGHEQYF. In nucleotides, the CDR3 is TGCAGCGTTGAAGCCCCTCTCTCAACAGACATGCGGGGACACGAGCAGTACTTC.

The gene calls are TRBV3-1 and TRBJ1-2; D is uncertain. The CDR3 covers 11 residues. The germline gives CDR1 LGHDT, CDR2 YNNKEL (reference sequence). Deletions cut 3 bases from V and 7 bases from J, with 6 bases between. CDR3 region: CASSHAGGYTF. DNA for the CDR3: TGTGCCAGCAGCCACGCGGGTGGCTACACCTTC.

This clonotype showed up just a few times. Its ends do not fully match the called genes, so a read error is possible. This sequence joins TRBV25-1 and TRBJ2-5, with 7 bases that match TRBD1. This CDR3 contains 15 residues. Germline CDR1 MGHDK, CDR2 SYGVNS. The CDR3 DNA follows: TGTGCCAGCGCACTTCAGACAGGGTCCCAAGAGGCCCAGTACTTC. Its protein is CASALQTGSQEAQYF.

The count of this clonotype is one. The chain links TRBV6-1 to TRBJ2-3; the D is unclear. V was trimmed by 5 bases and J by 2 bases, leaving 14 bases between them. Germline lookup yields CDR1 MNHNS and CDR2 SASEGT. This CDR3 region has 15 residues. CDR3 loop: CASSLTDLSTDTQYF. As DNA, the CDR3 is TGTGCCAGCAGTTTGACGGACCTCTCCACAGATACGCAGTATTTT.

The chain joins TRBV13 to TRBJ2-1; TRBD2 matches 13 bases. This CDR3 is built from 19 residues. Losses at the gene ends were 5 bases for V and 0 bases for J; bases not matched to a gene: 10. Germline values: CDR1 PRHDT, CDR2 FYEKMQ (reference sequence). The CDR3 protein is CASSTRLAGGLSSYNEQFF. The DNA of the CDR3 is TGTGCCAGCAGCACCCGACTAGCGGGGGGCTTAAGCTCCTACAATGAGCAGTTCTTC.

This clonotype has only a few counts. This chain uses TRBV5-1 with TRBJ2-6; D ambiguous. This CDR3 comprises 16 residues. Germline V gene sequence: CDR1 SGHRS, CDR2 YFSETQ. Trimming removed 0 bases from V and 0 bases from J, with 7 bases in between. The CDR3 DNA is TGCGCCAGCAGCTTGGGCGAAGCCTCTGGGGCCAACGTCCTGACTTTC. The encoded protein is CASSLGEASGANVLTF.

This chain links TRBV5-5 with TRBJ1-5; TRBD1 matches at 7 bases. Germline CDR1 reads SGHKS; CDR2 reads YYEKEE (reference sequence). The ends lost 3 bases at V and 0 bases at J; junction bases unmatched: 3. The CDR3 is 15 amino acids. CDR3 sequence reads: CASSWGDSSNQPQHF. CDR3 nucleotide sequence: TGTGCCAGCAGCTGGGGGGACAGTAGCAATCAGCCCCAGCATTTT.

The chain has TRBV3-1 and TRBJ2-5; the D is unclear. Germline values: CDR1 LGHDT, CDR2 YNNKEL (reference sequence). The CDR3 runs 12 residues. Trimming removed 1 base at V and 5 bases at J, with 5 bases between. The CDR3 region is CASSQALETQYF. CDR3 in DNA: TGTGCCAGCAGCCAAGCATTGGAGACCCAGTACTTC.

The chain recombines TRBV19 with TRBJ2-3; TRBD2 aligns across 8 bases. Germline loops: CDR1 LNHDA, CDR2 SQIVND (reference sequence). This CDR3 contains 17 residues. Trimming at V came to 5 bases and at J to 2 bases, leaving 12 bases not matched to a gene. For the CDR3, the DNA is TGTGCCAGTAGTCCGAACCCCCCCGGGGGGGTCACAGATACGCAGTATTTT. Translating it yields CASSPNPPGGVTDTQYF.

V and J are TRBV7-2 and TRBJ2-1, with 13 bases identical to TRBD2. Germline lookup yields CDR1 SGHTA and CDR2 FQGNSA. V dropped 2 bases and J dropped 1; count of bases not matched to a gene: 11. The CDR3 consists of 20 residues. The CDR3 DNA reads as TGTGCCAGCAGCTTACCCCCCGGGACTAGCGGGACTTTATCCTACAATGAGCAGTTCTTC. Protein product: CASSLPPGTSGTLSYNEQFF. The variable domain in full, with the rest retrieved from reference TRBV7-2 and TRBJ2-1, is GAGVSQSPSNKVTEKGKDVELRCDPISGHTALYWYRQSLGQGLEFLIYFQGNSAPDKSGLPSDRFSAERTGGSVSTLTIQRTQQEDSAVYLCASSLPPGTSGTLSYNEQFFGPGTRLTVL.

In regard to this clonotype: A read error may produce the germline difference seen at one junction end. The chain links TRBV28 to TRBJ2-1; tentatively, D is TRBD1 or TRBD2 (5 bases each). This CDR3 spans 15 amino acids. Germline CDR1 is MDHEN and CDR2 is SYDVKM. CDR3 sequence: CASDGPRGSYNEPFF. The CDR3 DNA follows: TGTGCCAGCGATGGGCCACGGGGCTCCTACAATGAGCCGTTCTTC. The whole variable domain, remainder taken from reference TRBV28 and TRBJ2-1, is DVKVTQSSRYLVKRTGEKVFLECVQDMDHENMFWYRQDPGLGLRLIYFSYDVKMKEKGDIPEGYSVSREKKERFSLILESASTNQTSMYLCASDGPRGSYNEPFFGPGTRLTVL.

The rearrangement links TRBV12-3 or TRBV12-4 to TRBJ1-1, with D possibly being TRBD1 (5 bases). V was trimmed by 3 bases and J by 4 bases, leaving 15 bases between them. The CDR3 covers 15 residues. The CDR3 loop reads CASSFRAGTGTEAFF. CDR3 sequence (DNA): TGTGCCAGCAGTTTTAGGGCAGGGACTGGCACTGAAGCTTTCTTT.

The chain joins TRBV7-2 to TRBJ1-5; 9 nucleotides line up with TRBD1. The CDR3 has 15 residues. The germline V gene has CDR1 SGHTA and CDR2 FQGNSA. V was clipped by 5 bases and J by 5 bases; unmatched bases: 7. The CDR3 here is CASSQGQGQYQPQHF. Here the CDR3 DNA reads TGTGCCAGCAGCCAGGGACAGGGCCAGTATCAGCCCCAGCATTTT.

The rearrangement joins TRBV7-2 to TRBJ2-7; TRBD1 or TRBD2 may be the D gene (5 bases each). The J call may be in error: the DNA end matches TRBJ2-5 better. This CDR3 contains 13 residues. The V gene's germline CDR1 is SGHTA and CDR2 FQGNSA. The CDR3 sequence is CASTARGPETQYF. For the CDR3, the DNA is TGTGCCAGCACAGCGAGGGGTCCGGAGACCCAGTACTTC.

This clonotype was found a few times. This chain connects TRBV30 to TRBJ1-5; TRBD1 is a possible D gene (5 bases). The CDR3 length is 13 residues. Germline loops: CDR1 GTSNPN, CDR2 SVGIG (reference sequence). V was shortened by 1 base and J by 6 bases, with 10 bases between the two germline ends. Here the CDR3 reads CAWSGSGGQPQHF. The CDR3 DNA is TGTGCCTGGAGTGGCTCCGGGGGTCAGCCCCAGCATTTT. Complete variable domain (other parts from reference TRBV30 and TRBJ1-5): SQTIHQWPATLVQPVGSPLSLECTVEGTSNPNLYWYRQAAGRGLQLLFYSVGIGQISSEVPQNLSASRPQDRQFILSSKKLLLSDSGFYLCAWSGSGGQPQHFGDGTRLSIL.

The chain joins TRBV3-1 to TRBJ2-5; a possible D gene is TRBD2 (6 bases). Germline values: CDR1 LGHDT, CDR2 YNNKEL (reference sequence). The CDR3 contains 13 residues. Trimming removed 1 base from V and 6 bases from J, with 9 bases in between. In DNA, the CDR3 is TGTGCCAGCAGCCAAGTGGAGGGGAAGACCCAGTACTTC. Protein: CASSQVEGKTQYF.